These T cell receptor beta chains were read from a single sample in a study of blood T cells in healthy people across ages. MiXCR, run by TCRdb on the 5' RACE reads, gives a single entry per CDR3 protein. The sample lists 600,000 to 900,000 distinct CDR3 sequences; 25% to 30% were seen once. The sample also formed part of further work on T cells of mothers and their children.

The sample was blood. These receptors were taken from a boy younger than 18 in good health. CDR3s include the opening cysteine and the closing phenylalanine or tryptophan. The D gene is left open where the match is weak. Rows may omit the clone size; those that give it use once, few, many or a size class.

abundance: NA; len: 16; v_gene: TRBV5-1; d_gene: NA; j_gene: TRBJ2-3; CDR3aa: CASSSTSGSGLDTQYF; CDR3nt: TGCGCCAGCAGCTCTACCTCCGGATCGGGTTTAGATACGCAGTATTTT
abundance: NA; len: 16; v_gene: TRBV21-1; d_gene: NA; j_gene: TRBJ1-3; CDR3aa: CASSKVGLDCGNTIYF; CDR3nt: TGTGCCAGCAGCAAAGTTGGCCTTGACTGCGGAAACACCATATATTTT
abundance: few; len: 16; v_gene: TRBV7-8; d_gene: TRBD1; j_gene: TRBJ1-5; CDR3aa: CASSLVQGVFNQPQHF; CDR3nt: TGTGCCAGCAGCTTAGTTCAGGGGGTCTTTAATCAGCCCCAGCATTTT
abundance: NA; len: 14; v_gene: TRBV30; d_gene: NA; j_gene: TRBJ1-1; CDR3aa: CAWSVPGSYTEAFF; CDR3nt: TGTGCCTGGAGTGTACCAGGGTCGTACACTGAAGCTTTCTTT
abundance: NA; len: 15; v_gene: TRBV12-3/TRBV12-4; d_gene: TRBD2; j_gene: TRBJ2-5; CDR3aa: CASSPRGALQETQYF; CDR3nt: TGTGCCAGCAGTCCGCGGGGGGCACTACAAGAGACCCAGTACTTC
abundance: few; len: 14; v_gene: TRBV29-1; d_gene: NA; j_gene: TRBJ1-6; CDR3aa: CSVKESSYNSPLHF; CDR3nt: TGCAGCGTTAAGGAGAGCTCCTATAATTCACCCCTCCACTTT
abundance: NA; len: 12; v_gene: TRBV4-1; d_gene: NA; j_gene: TRBJ2-3; CDR3aa: CASSQDQDTQYF; CDR3nt: TGCGCCAGCAGCCAAGATCAAGATACGCAGTATTTT
abundance: few; len: 14; v_gene: TRBV24-1; d_gene: NA; j_gene: TRBJ2-5; CDR3aa: CATSDNEFQETQYF; CDR3nt: TGTGCCACCAGTGATAATGAGTTTCAAGAGACCCAGTACTTC
abundance: few; len: 12; v_gene: TRBV29-1; d_gene: NA; j_gene: TRBJ2-7; CDR3aa: CSVDEETYEQYF; CDR3nt: TGCAGCGTTGATGAGGAGACCTACGAGCAGTACTTC
abundance: NA; len: 13; v_gene: TRBV18; d_gene: NA; j_gene: TRBJ2-1; CDR3aa: CASSPWGLDEQFF; CDR3nt: TGTGCCAGCTCACCATGGGGGTTGGATGAGCAGTTCTTC
abundance: few; len: 12; v_gene: TRBV12-3/TRBV12-4; d_gene: TRBD1; j_gene: TRBJ1-1; CDR3aa: CASSFKDRGQGF; CDR3nt: TGTGCCAGCAGCTTTAAGGACAGGGGGCAAGGATTT
abundance: few; len: 14; v_gene: TRBV2; d_gene: NA; j_gene: TRBJ2-7; CDR3aa: CASSPSIGGYEQYF; CDR3nt: TGTGCCAGCAGTCCCTCAATAGGCGGCTACGAGCAGTACTTC
abundance: few; len: 14; v_gene: TRBV2; d_gene: TRBD2; j_gene: TRBJ2-7; CDR3aa: CASSVTSAAYEQYF; CDR3nt: TGTGCCAGCAGTGTGACTAGCGCTGCCTACGAGCAGTACTTC
abundance: NA; len: 10; v_gene: TRBV20-1; d_gene: NA; j_gene: TRBJ1-2; CDR3aa: CSASIYGYTF; CDR3nt: TGCAGTGCTAGCATCTATGGCTACACCTTC